This is a list of T cell receptor beta chains from one sample in a study of vaccination and CD4 T cells after COVID-19. The antigens these receptors bind are not known. TCRdb reprocessed the PCR reads with MiXCR, giving one entry per CDR3 protein. The table shows approximately 14,000 distinct CDR3 sequences, with over 60% occurring only once. Sample: CD4+ T cells from blood, cultured in vitro. These receptors originate from a human donor who had recovered from COVID-19. The CDR3 runs from the conserved cysteine through the conserved F or W. Fields, in order: D gene, J gene, V gene, clone size, CDR3 DNA, CDR3 protein. The D gene is left open where the match is weak. A clone size is listed for some rows: how often the clone was seen (once, few, many), or a class if it is expanded.

>-|TRBJ1-2|TRBV19|-
TGTGCCAGTAGTATTTCCCCGGCAGGGAAGGGCTACACCTTC
CASSISPAGKGYTF
>TRBD2|TRBJ2-2|TRBV6-1|-
TGTGCCAGCGGAACCGGGACTAGCGGCACCGGGGAGCTGTTTTTT
CASGTGTSGTGELFF
>-|TRBJ2-3|TRBV27|few
TGTGCCAGCAGTTCGTACAGGGCAACAGATACGCAGTATTTT
CASSSYRATDTQYF
>-|TRBJ1-2|TRBV20-1|-
TGCAGTGAAAGGGGGGCGGGTAACTATGGCTACACCTTC
CSERGAGNYGYTF
>-|TRBJ2-1|TRBV7-9|-
TGTGCCAGCAGCTTTTTCGGGGCTGTACCCAACAATGAGCAGTTCTTC
CASSFFGAVPNNEQFF
>-|TRBJ1-5|TRBV28|few
TGTGCCAGCAGTTTAAGCGGGGCCTTCAATCAGCCCCAGCATTTT
CASSLSGAFNQPQHF
>TRBD2|TRBJ2-7|TRBV7-2|-
TGTGCCAGCAGCACTACTGGACAGGGCATAGGACTAGCGGGATGGTACGAGCAGTACTTC
CASSTTGQGIGLAGWYEQYF
>TRBD1|TRBJ2-3|TRBV24-1|-
TGTGCCACCCGAAGCCGGGACAGGGCCACAGATACGCAGTATTTT
CATRSRDRATDTQYF
>-|TRBJ1-1|TRBV27|-
TGTGCCAGCAGTAGGACAGCCCTGAACACTGAAGCTTTCTTT
CASSRTALNTEAFF
>-|TRBJ1-1|TRBV7-2|once
TGTGCCAGCAGCCCGAGACGGGGCAGGCTCAGTTCTGAAGCTTTCTTT
CASSPRRGRLSSEAFF
>TRBD1|TRBJ1-2|TRBV6-5|few
TGTGCCAGCAGTTATACAGGGGGGGGTTATGGCTACACCTTC
CASSYTGGGYGYTF
>-|TRBJ2-1|TRBV6-2/TRBV6-3|-
TGTGCCAGCAGAACCGGGGGATTGACGGACGAGCAGGGCAATGAGCAGTTCTTC
CASRTGGLTDEQGNEQFF
>TRBD2|TRBJ2-5|TRBV19|-
TGTGCCAGTAGTACAGTTATTCAGAGCGGGGGCGGAGAGACCCAGTACTTC
CASSTVIQSGGGETQYF
>-|TRBJ2-3|TRBV5-1|-
TGCGCCAGCAGTTGGGAGACCACAGATACGCAGTATTTT
CASSWETTDTQYF
>-|TRBJ1-3|TRBV28|few
TGTGCCAGCAAGGCCCCAGGCCCTGGAAACACCATATATTTT
CASKAPGPGNTIYF
>TRBD1|TRBJ2-2|TRBV9|-
TGTGCCAGCAGCGTAGGGGGGACAGGGGGTACCACCGGGGAGCTGTTTTTT
CASSVGGTGGTTGELFF
>TRBD1|TRBJ1-1|TRBV2|-
TGTGCCAGCAGTGATCCCGACAGGGTAGGTGAAGCTTTCTTT
CASSDPDRVGEAFF
>-|TRBJ1-6|TRBV20-1|-
TGCAGTGCTCCCGTGGAGGGCAATTCACCCCTCCACTTT
CSAPVEGNSPLHF
>TRBD2|TRBJ2-3|TRBV19|-
TGTGCCAGTAGTTCAGGACTAGCGGGAGGGCCATTTGATACGCAGTATTTT
CASSSGLAGGPFDTQYF
>-|TRBJ1-1|TRBV19|-
TGTGCCAGTAGTATAGCCACGGGGTCAAACACTGAAGCTTTCTTT
CASSIATGSNTEAFF
>-|TRBJ2-1|TRBV25-1|-
TGTGCCAGCAGTGAATTGGGGATAGACTACAATGAGCAGTTCTTC
CASSELGIDYNEQFF
>-|TRBJ1-3|TRBV11-2|-
TGTGCCAGCAGCTTAGACTACTCCGGAAACACCATATATTTT
CASSLDYSGNTIYF
>TRBD2|TRBJ2-7|TRBV6-2/TRBV6-3|-
TGTGCCAGCAGTTTCCCTAGCGGGAGGGGACACTACGAGCAGTACTTC
CASSFPSGRGHYEQYF
>-|TRBJ1-2|TRBV15|-
TGTGCCACCAGTTCGGGCTATACTAACTATGGCTACACCTTC
CATSSGYTNYGYTF
>-|TRBJ1-2|TRBV6-5|few
TGTGCCAGCAGTTACGCCCGGGCGGGACTAGACTATGGCTACACCTTC
CASSYARAGLDYGYTF
>TRBD1|TRBJ1-5|TRBV20-1|-
TGCAGTGCCCGACCCCCAGGGGGCAACAATCAGCCCCAGCATTTT
CSARPPGGNNQPQHF
>-|TRBJ1-1|TRBV6-2/TRBV6-3|-
TGTGCCAGCAGTTACGGTGGGGCCGGACGCGGGACTGAAGCTTTCTTT
CASSYGGAGRGTEAFF
>TRBD1|TRBJ2-7|TRBV20-1|-
TGCAGTGCTAGCGGGACAGGGGTAGTATACGAGCAGTACTTC
CSASGTGVVYEQYF
>TRBD2|TRBJ2-2|TRBV20-1|once
TGCAGTGCTAGAACCCTAGCGGGATTCGCCGGGGAGCTGTTTTTT
CSARTLAGFAGELFF
>-|TRBJ1-2|TRBV19|-
TGTGCCAGCCGAAAAGGGGACTCAGCGTTTGGCTACACTTTC
CASRKGDSAFGYTF
>TRBD2|TRBJ2-7|TRBV6-1|-
TGTGCCAGCAGGAGCGGACTAGCGGGGAGTCACGAGCAGTACTTC
CASRSGLAGSHEQYF
>TRBD1|TRBJ2-7|TRBV12-3/TRBV12-4|-
TGTGCCAGCAGTTTGGAAGGGACAGGGCTGAACGAGCAGTACTTC
CASSLEGTGLNEQYF
>TRBD1|TRBJ1-2|TRBV20-1|-
TGCAGTGCTAGAGGGCTGGGACAGGGCCTTAACTATGGCTACACCTTC
CSARGLGQGLNYGYTF
>TRBD1|TRBJ2-5|TRBV9|few
TGTGCCAGCAGCGTAGCTACGAGGGACAGGGAAGAGACCCAGTACTTC
CASSVATRDREETQYF
>TRBD1|TRBJ1-2|TRBV6-1|-
TGTGCCGGAAACAGGGGTGGTGGCTGCACCTTC
CAGNRGGGCTF
>-|TRBJ1-3|TRBV28|-
TGTGCCAGCAGTTCTCCCCCAGGAAACACCATATATTTT
CASSSPPGNTIYF
>TRBD1|TRBJ2-7|TRBV19|-
TGTGCCAGTAGTCGGGACAGGGCGCCCCAGAGCTCCTACGAGCAGTACTTC
CASSRDRAPQSSYEQYF
>-|TRBJ1-2|TRBV6-2/TRBV6-3|-
TGTGCCAGCACCCAGGCAGGGAACGTTAACTATGGCTACACCTTC
CASTQAGNVNYGYTF
>TRBD2|TRBJ2-7|TRBV30|-
TGTGCCTGGGAGTGGGGGACTAGCGGTCACGAGCAGTACTTC
CAWEWGTSGHEQYF
>-|TRBJ2-1|TRBV6-1|-
TGTGCCATCGGACAGGACCGGGGGAGTGAGCAGTTCTTC
CAIGQDRGSEQFF
>TRBD1|TRBJ1-2|TRBV19|-
TGTGCCAGTAGTACGGACAGGGGAATCAATGGCTACACCTTC
CASSTDRGINGYTF
>TRBD2|TRBJ2-7|TRBV28|once
TGTGCCAGCAGTTTGGGACTAGCGGGAATTGGCTACGAGCAGTACTTC
CASSLGLAGIGYEQYF
>TRBD1|TRBJ1-2|TRBV20-1|-
TGCAGTGCTAGAGAGCCCCGGCAGCCGGGACAGGGATGGCGGGGCTATGGCTACACCTTC
CSAREPRQPGQGWRGYGYTF
>-|TRBJ1-3|TRBV7-2|-
TGTGCCAGCAGCTTAGCTGCGCAGAGAAACACCATATATTTT
CASSLAAQRNTIYF
>-|TRBJ1-1|TRBV7-8|once
TGTGCCAGCAGCTTTGGGTCCCCTCTACAGACTGAAGCTTTCTTT
CASSFGSPLQTEAFF